This TCR beta chain was recovered during a study of PD-1 blockade in classical Hodgkin lymphoma. Whole-study findings and limits: Excluded were patients who started nivolumab under 1 year after ASCT, a group that had lower diversity. Baseline TCR diversity was reportedly lower in newly diagnosed patients than in healthy donors. It was reported as lower still in relapsed/refractory patients. What caused the repertoire differences, perhaps disease activity or prior therapy, remains undefined. Diversity in CD4+ TCRs, unlike that measured in CD8+ TCRs, had risen significantly by C4D1.

Time point here: cycle 4 day 1 (C4D1), after about 6 weeks of nivolumab. Each patient relapsed following autologous stem cell transplantation, and prior brentuximab vedotin exposure differed. Some clones are missing from TCRdb's copy, which holds only in-frame ones; the method was immunoSEQ multiplex PCR. There are some 52,000 clones in the sample; more than 75% occur only once, and around 6.5% lies in the top ten. The CDR3 loop spans 15 amino acids. Between the trimmed V and J ends, which lost 0 bases and 6 bases, there was a span of 13 bases. The germline V gene has CDR1 SGDLS and CDR2 YYNGEE. Points on this clone: Its antigen is still unknown.

V gene TRBV9 combines with J gene TRBJ1-3; D unresolved. This clonotype was sampled from a human donor with classical Hodgkin lymphoma. The material was peripheral blood mononuclear cells (PBMCs), obtained before the fourth cycle of nivolumab. The CDR3 coding sequence is TGTGCCAGCAGCGTAGAAGGGTACAGTTTAAACACCATATATTTT. Protein: CASSVEGYSLNTIYF.